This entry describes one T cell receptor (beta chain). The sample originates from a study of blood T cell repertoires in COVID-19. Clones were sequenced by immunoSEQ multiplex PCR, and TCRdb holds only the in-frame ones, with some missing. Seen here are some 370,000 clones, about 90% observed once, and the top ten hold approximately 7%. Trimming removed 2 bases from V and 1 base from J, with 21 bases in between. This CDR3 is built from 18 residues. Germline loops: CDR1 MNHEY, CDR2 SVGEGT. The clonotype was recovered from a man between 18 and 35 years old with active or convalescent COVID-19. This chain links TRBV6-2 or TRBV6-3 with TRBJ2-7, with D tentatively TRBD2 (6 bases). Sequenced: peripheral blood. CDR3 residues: CASSYALYGGKGSYEQYF. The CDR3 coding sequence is TGTGCCAGCAGTTACGCCCTATACGGGGGAAAGGGGTCCTACGAGCAGTACTTC.